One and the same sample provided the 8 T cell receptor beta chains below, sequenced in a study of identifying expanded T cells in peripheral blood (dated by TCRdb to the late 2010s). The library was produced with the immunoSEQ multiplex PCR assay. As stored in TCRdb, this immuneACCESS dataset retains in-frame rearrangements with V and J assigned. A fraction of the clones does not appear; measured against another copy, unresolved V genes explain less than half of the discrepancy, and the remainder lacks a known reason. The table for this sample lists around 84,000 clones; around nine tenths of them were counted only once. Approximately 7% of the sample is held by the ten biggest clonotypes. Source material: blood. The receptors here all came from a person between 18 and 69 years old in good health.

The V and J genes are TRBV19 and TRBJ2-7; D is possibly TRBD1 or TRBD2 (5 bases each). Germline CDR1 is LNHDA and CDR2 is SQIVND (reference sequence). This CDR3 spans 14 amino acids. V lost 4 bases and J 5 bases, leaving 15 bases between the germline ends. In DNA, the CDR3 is TGTGCCAGTAGTACTCAAACCGAGGGGAACGAGCAGTACTTC. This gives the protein CASSTQTEGNEQYF.

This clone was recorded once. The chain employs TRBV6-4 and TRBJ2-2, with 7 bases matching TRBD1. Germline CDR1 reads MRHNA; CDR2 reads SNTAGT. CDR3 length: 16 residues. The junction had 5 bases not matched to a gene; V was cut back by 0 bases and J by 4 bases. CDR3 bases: TGTGCCAGCAGTGACTCTCAAGGGGGCCCCACCGGGGAGCTGTTTTTT. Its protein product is CASSDSQGGPTGELFF.

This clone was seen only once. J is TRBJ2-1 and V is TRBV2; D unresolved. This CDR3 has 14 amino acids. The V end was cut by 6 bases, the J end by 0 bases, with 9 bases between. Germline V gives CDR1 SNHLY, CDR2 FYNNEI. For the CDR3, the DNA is TGTGCCAGCAGGTACGATCTCTCCTACAATGAGCAGTTCTTC. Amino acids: CASRYDLSYNEQFF. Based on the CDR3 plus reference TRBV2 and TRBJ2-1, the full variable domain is EPEVTQTPSHQVTQMGQEVILRCVPISNHLYFYWYRQILGQKVEFLVSFYNNEISEKSEIFDDQFSVERPDGSNFTLKIRSTKLEDSAMYFCASRYDLSYNEQFFGPGTRLTVL.

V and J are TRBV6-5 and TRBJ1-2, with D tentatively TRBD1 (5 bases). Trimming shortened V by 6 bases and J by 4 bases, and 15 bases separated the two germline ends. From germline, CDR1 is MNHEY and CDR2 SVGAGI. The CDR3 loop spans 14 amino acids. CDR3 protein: CASRKGPRGYGYTF. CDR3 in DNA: TGTGCCAGCAGAAAGGGACCACGAGGCTATGGCTACACCTTC.

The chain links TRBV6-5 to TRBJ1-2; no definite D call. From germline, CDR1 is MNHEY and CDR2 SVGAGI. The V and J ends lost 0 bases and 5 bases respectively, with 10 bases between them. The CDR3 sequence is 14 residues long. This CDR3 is CASSYSAAEYGYTF. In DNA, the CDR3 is TGTGCCAGCAGTTACTCGGCGGCTGAGTATGGCTACACCTTC.

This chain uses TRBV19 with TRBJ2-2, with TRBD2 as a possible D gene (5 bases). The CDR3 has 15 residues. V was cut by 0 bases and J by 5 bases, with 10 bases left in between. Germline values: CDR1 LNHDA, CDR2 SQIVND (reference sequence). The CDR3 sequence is CASSIELVLTGELFF. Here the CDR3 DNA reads TGTGCCAGTAGTATAGAACTAGTTTTAACCGGGGAGCTGTTTTTT.

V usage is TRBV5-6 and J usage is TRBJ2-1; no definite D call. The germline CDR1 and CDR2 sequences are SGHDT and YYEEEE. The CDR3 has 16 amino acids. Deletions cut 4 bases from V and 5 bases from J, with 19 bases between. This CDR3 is CASSEAGRNFHNEQFF. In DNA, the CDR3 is TGTGCCAGCAGCGAAGCAGGCCGCAACTTTCACAATGAGCAGTTCTTC.

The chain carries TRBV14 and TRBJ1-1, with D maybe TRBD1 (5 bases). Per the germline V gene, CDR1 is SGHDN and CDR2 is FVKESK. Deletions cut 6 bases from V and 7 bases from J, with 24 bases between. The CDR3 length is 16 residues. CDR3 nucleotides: TGTGCCAGCAGTCAACTTGTGGGACGAACAACCCTTGAAGCTTTCTTT. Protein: CASSQLVGRTTLEAFF.